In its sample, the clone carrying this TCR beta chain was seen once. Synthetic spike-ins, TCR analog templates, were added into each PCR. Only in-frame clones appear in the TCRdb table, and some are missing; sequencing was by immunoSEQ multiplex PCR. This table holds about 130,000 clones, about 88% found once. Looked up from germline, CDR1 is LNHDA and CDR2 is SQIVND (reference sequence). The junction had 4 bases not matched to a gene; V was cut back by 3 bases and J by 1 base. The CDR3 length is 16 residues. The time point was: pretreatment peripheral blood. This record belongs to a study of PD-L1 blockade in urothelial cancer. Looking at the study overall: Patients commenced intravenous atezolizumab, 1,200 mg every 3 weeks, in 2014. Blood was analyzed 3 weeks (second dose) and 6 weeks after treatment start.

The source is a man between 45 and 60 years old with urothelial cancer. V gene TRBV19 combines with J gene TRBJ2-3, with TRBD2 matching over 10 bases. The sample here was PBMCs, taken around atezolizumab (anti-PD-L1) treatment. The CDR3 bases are TGTGCCAGTAGTATCCGGACTAGCGGAGGCACAGATACGCAGTATTTT. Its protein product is CASSIRTSGGTDTQYF.